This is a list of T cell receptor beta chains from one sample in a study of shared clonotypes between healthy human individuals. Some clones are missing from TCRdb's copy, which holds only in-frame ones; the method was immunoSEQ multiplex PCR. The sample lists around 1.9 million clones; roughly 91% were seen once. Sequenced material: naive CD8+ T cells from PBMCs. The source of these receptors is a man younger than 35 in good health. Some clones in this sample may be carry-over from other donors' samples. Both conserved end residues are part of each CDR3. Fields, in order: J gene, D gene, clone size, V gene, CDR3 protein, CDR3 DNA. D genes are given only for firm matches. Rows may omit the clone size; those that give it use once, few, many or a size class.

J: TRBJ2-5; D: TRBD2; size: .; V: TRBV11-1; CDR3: CASSTLPGLAGLRETQYF; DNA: TGTGCCAGCAGCACACTTCCGGGACTAGCGGGGTTGAGGGAGACCCAGTACTTC
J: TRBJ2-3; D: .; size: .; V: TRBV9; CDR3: CASSAAGYKADTQYF; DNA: TGTGCCAGCAGCGCCGCGGGATATAAGGCAGATACGCAGTATTTT
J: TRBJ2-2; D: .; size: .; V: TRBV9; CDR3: CASSPGNSGELFF; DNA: TGTGCCAGCAGCCCCGGGAACTCCGGGGAGCTGTTTTTT
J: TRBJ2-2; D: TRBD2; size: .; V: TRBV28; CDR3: CASRLAGSNTGELFF; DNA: TGTGCCAGCAGACTAGCGGGTTCGAACACCGGGGAGCTGTTTTTT
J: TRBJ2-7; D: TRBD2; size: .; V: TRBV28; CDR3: CASSFRSPGGPKEQYF; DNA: TGTGCCAGCAGTTTCCGTTCCCCGGGAGGGCCAAAAGAGCAGTACTTC
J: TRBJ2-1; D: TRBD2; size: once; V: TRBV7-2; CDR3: CASSPASGTSSFPYNEQFF; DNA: TGTGCCAGCAGCCCAGCATCCGGGACTAGCAGCTTCCCTTACAATGAGCAGTTCTTC
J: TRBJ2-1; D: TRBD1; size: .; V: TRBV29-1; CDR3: CSVAGTGFYGGQFF; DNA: TGCAGCGTTGCTGGGACAGGGTTTTACGGAGGGCAGTTCTTC
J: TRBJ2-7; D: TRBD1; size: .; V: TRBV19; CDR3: CASSWTGSSYEQYF; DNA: TGTGCCAGTAGTTGGACAGGGAGCTCCTACGAGCAGTACTTC
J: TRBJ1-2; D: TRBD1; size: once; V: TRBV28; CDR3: CASREEETGSGYTF; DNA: TGTGCCAGCAGAGAGGAGGAGACAGGGAGCGGCTACACCTTC
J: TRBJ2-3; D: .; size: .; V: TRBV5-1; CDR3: CASKDTDTQYF; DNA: TGCGCCAGCAAAGACACAGATACGCAGTATTTT
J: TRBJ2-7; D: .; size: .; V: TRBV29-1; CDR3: CSVRSGEQYF; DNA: TGCAGCGTTCGTTCAGGCGAGCAGTACTTC
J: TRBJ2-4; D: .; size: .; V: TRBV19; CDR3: CASSPRRGAILDIQYF; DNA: TGTGCCAGTAGTCCCCGAAGGGGGGCAATATTGGACATTCAGTACTTC